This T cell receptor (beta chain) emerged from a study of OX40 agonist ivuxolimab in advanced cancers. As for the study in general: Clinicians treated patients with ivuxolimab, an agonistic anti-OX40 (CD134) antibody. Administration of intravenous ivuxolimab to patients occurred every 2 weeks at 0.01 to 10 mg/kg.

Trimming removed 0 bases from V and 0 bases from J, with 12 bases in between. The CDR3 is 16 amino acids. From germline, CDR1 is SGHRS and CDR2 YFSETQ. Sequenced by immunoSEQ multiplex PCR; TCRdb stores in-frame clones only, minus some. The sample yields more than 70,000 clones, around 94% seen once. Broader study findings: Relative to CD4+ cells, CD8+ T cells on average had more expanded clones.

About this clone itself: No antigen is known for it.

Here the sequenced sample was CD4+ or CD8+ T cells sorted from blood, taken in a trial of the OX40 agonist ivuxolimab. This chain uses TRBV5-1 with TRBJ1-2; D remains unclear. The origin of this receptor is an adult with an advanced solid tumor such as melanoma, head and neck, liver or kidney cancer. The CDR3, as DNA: TGCGCCAGCAGCTTGGTGCGCGGGAGAACTAACTATGGCTACACCTTC. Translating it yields CASSLVRGRTNYGYTF.